The 19 T cell receptor beta chains below all came from one sample that was sequenced in a study of cytomegalovirus exposure and HLA in healthy donors. The PCR contained 60 Vbeta and 13 Jbeta primers. Sequencing was performed with immunoSEQ multiplex PCR; in TCRdb, only in-frame clones are kept and a portion is missing. The sample consists of about 160,000 clones, around 77% of them appearing once. Sequenced sample: PBMCs. All receptors come from a man aged 55 to 70 in good health and CMV-seronegative.

The gene calls are TRBV5-4 and TRBJ2-7; possible D gene TRBD1, 5 bases. Germline CDR1 is SGHNT and CDR2 is YYREEE (reference sequence). The CDR3 runs 16 residues. V shed 0 bases and J shed 1 base, with 14 bases lying between them. The CDR3 sequence: CASSLDPGRVSYEQYF. CDR3 DNA sequence: TGTGCCAGCAGCTTGGATCCAGGGCGTGTATCCTACGAGCAGTACTTC. Full variable domain (rest looked up from reference TRBV5-4 and TRBJ2-7): ETGVTQSPTHLIKTRGQQVTLRCSSQSGHNTVSWYQQALGQGPQFIFQYYREEENGRGNFPPRFSGLQFPNYSSELNVNALELDDSALYLCASSLDPGRVSYEQYFGPGTRLTVT.

The chain uses TRBV28 and TRBJ2-5; maybe TRBD1 (5 bases). Near its end, the DNA agrees better with TRBJ2-7, so the J call may be wrong. From germline, CDR1 is MDHEN and CDR2 SYDVKM. The CDR3 runs 15 residues. The CDR3 here is CASSLTGARSYEQYF. The CDR3 bases are TGTGCCAGCAGTTTAACAGGTGCTCGATCCTACGAGCAGTACTTC.

V and J are TRBV6-5 and TRBJ1-5; 8 nucleotides align to TRBD1. Trimming removed 4 bases from V and 6 bases from J; junction bases left unmatched: 5. The CDR3 totals 14 residues. The V gene's germline CDR1 is MNHEY and CDR2 SVGAGI. CDR3 loop: CASSLGQGGQPQHF. CDR3 DNA: TGTGCCAGCAGTTTAGGACAGGGAGGTCAGCCCCAGCATTTT.

The chain has TRBV7-7 and TRBJ2-5; D call uncertain. The germline V and J ends were trimmed by 1 base and 5 bases, with 8 bases remaining between them. Germline values: CDR1 SSHAT, CDR2 FNYEAQ (reference sequence). The CDR3 is made up of 13 amino acids. CDR3 sequence (DNA): TGTGCCAGCAGCTTAGACGCCGGTGAGACCCAGTACTTC. This sequence encodes CASSLDAGETQYF.

V and J are TRBV4-3 and TRBJ2-7; TRBD1 aligns across 7 bases. Germline CDR1 LGHNA, CDR2 YSLEER. The ends lost 3 bases at V and 2 bases at J; junction bases unmatched: 7. The CDR3 contains 15 residues. CDR3 nucleotide sequence: TGCGCCAGCAGCCAGGCACCGGGACAGCCCTACGAGCAGTACTTC. It specifies CASSQAPGQPYEQYF.

In this sample, this clone turned up once. The CDR3 DNA reads TGCAGCTCCCCAGGGGACACTGAAGCTTTCTTT. Translating it yields CSSPGDTEAFF. The chain recombines TRBV29-1 with TRBJ1-1; maybe TRBD1 (6 bases). CDR3 length: 11 amino acids. Germline CDR1 is SQVTM and CDR2 is ANQGSEA. Deletions cut 8 bases from V and 3 bases from J, with 10 bases between. Combining the CDR3 with reference TRBV29-1 and TRBJ1-1 gives the whole variable domain SAVISQKPSRDICQRGTSLTIQCQVDSQVTMMFWYRQQPGQSLTLIATANQGSEATYESGFVIDKFPISRPNLTFSTLTVSNMSPEDSSIYLCSSPGDTEAFFGQGTRLTVV.

The J gene is TRBJ2-3, the V gene TRBV19; 8 bases match TRBD1. Germline V gene lookup returns CDR1 LNHDA and CDR2 SQIVND (reference sequence). The CDR3 totals 18 residues. The J segment lost 3 bases and the V segment lost 5 bases, leaving 16 bases of the junction unmatched. DNA of the CDR3: TGTGCCAGTAGTCAGGCAGTAGTTCGAGGACAGGGAACAGATACGCAGTATTTT. Its translation: CASSQAVVRGQGTDTQYF.

The rearrangement links TRBV5-1 to TRBJ1-3, with D uncertain. The V and J ends lost 5 bases and 3 bases respectively, with 9 bases between them. The CDR3 runs to 13 residues. Germline loops: CDR1 SGHRS, CDR2 YFSETQ. The DNA for the CDR3 is TGCGCCAGCAGTTTTAACGGTGGAAACACCATATATTTT. Translation: CASSFNGGNTIYF.

This chain joins TRBV7-9 and TRBJ1-4; D may be TRBD1 (5 bases). Germline loops: CDR1 SEHNR, CDR2 FQNEAQ (reference sequence). V lost 2 bases and J 7 bases, leaving 14 bases between the germline ends. CDR3 length: 15 residues. CDR3 DNA sequence: TGTGCCAGCAGCTTATTCGGGGGTGGCGGTGAAAAACTGTTTTTT. This encodes CASSLFGGGGEKLFF.

This sequence joins TRBV11-3 and TRBJ2-3; possible D gene TRBD2, 6 bases. CDR1 SGHNT and CDR2 YENEEA come from the germline V gene. This CDR3 comprises 14 residues. V lost 5 bases, J lost 2 bases, and 11 bases lay in between. The CDR3 DNA reads as TGTGCCAGCAGCAACGGGGGAGACACAGATACGCAGTATTTT. The encoded protein is CASSNGGDTDTQYF.

This clone was observed a single time. The CDR3 sequence: CASSLGGIAGGRGTDTQYF. DNA of the CDR3: TGTGCCAGCAGCTTGGGGGGGATAGCGGGGGGGCGCGGCACAGATACGCAGTATTTT. V is TRBV5-4 and J is TRBJ2-3; TRBD2 matches at 11 bases. The J segment lost 1 base and the V segment lost 0 bases, leaving 10 bases of the junction unmatched. The CDR3 loop spans 19 amino acids. CDR1 and CDR2 from the germline V gene are SGHNT and YYREEE (reference sequence).

This clone came up once. This sequence joins TRBV11-3 and TRBJ2-3; TRBD1 agrees at 7 bases. Per the germline V gene, CDR1 is SGHNT and CDR2 is YENEEA. With V trimmed by 5 bases and J by 2 bases, 4 bases remained unmatched. The CDR3 covers 14 residues. The CDR3 loop is CASSPTGTTDTQYF. The CDR3 DNA follows: TGTGCCAGCAGCCCGACAGGGACCACAGATACGCAGTATTTT. The full variable domain, in which reference TRBV11-3 and TRBJ2-3 provide the parts outside the CDR3, is EAGVVQSPRYKIIEKKQPVAFWCNPISGHNTLYWYLQNLGQGPELLIRYENEEAVDDSQLPKDRFSAERLKGVDSTLKIQPAELGDSAVYLCASSPTGTTDTQYFGPGTRLTVL.

The chain recombines TRBV7-9 with TRBJ1-6; TRBD1 matches at 8 bases. CDR3 length equals 15 residues. V lost 1 base to trimming and J lost 10 bases; unmatched junction nucleotides: 6. Germline V gives CDR1 SEHNR, CDR2 FQNEAQ (reference sequence). In DNA, the CDR3 is TGTGCCAGCAGCTTAGACGCAGGGGGCTGGTCACCCCTCCACTTT. This sequence encodes CASSLDAGGWSPLHF.

This chain uses TRBV7-2 with TRBJ1-1; D is possibly TRBD1 (6 bases). V dropped 5 bases and J dropped 1 base, with 11 bases sitting between them. The CDR3 is 14 amino acids. Germline CDR1 reads SGHTA; CDR2 reads FQGNSA. CDR3 in DNA: TGTGCCAGCAGCCGGACAGCTAAGAACACTGAAGCTTTCTTT. Translation: CASSRTAKNTEAFF.

This rearrangement joins TRBV30 to TRBJ1-2; D is unresolved. V lost 7 bases to trimming and J lost 5 bases, with 17 bases between them. Germline assignment: CDR1 GTSNPN and CDR2 SVGIG (reference sequence). The CDR3 has 13 residues. The chain's CDR3 is CASTTSAGYGYTF. The DNA for the CDR3 is TGTGCCTCGACGACATCCGCGGGATATGGCTACACCTTC.

V gene TRBV18 combines with J gene TRBJ2-5, with a weak D call TRBD1 (5 bases). The germline V gene has CDR1 KGHSH and CDR2 LQKENI. This CDR3 spans 13 amino acids. Trimming removed 3 bases at V and 3 bases at J, with 8 bases between. CDR3 protein: CASSPRREETQYF. The DNA of the CDR3 is TGTGCCAGCTCACCGCGCAGGGAAGAGACCCAGTACTTC.

As concerns this clone: One end of the junction fails to match germline, which may point to a read error. The CDR3 DNA sequence: TGTGCCAGTAGTCAGGGACAGGGCACACATACGCAGTATTTT. Amino acids: CASSQGQGTHTQYF. The chain is built from TRBV19 and TRBJ2-3; 9 nucleotides agree with TRBD1. CDR3 length equals 14 residues. Germline CDR1 reads LNHDA; CDR2 reads SQIVND (reference sequence).

V and J are TRBV4-2 and TRBJ2-2; 9 nucleotides agree with TRBD1. V dropped 3 bases and J dropped 5; count of bases not matched to a gene: 7. The CDR3 extends over 16 amino acids. Germline V gene data show CDR1 as LGHNA and CDR2 as YNFKEQ. CDR3 nucleotide sequence: TGTGCCAGCAGCCAGGACACAGGGGGCCGTACCGGGGAGCTGTTTTTT. This translates into CASSQDTGGRTGELFF.

The chain combines TRBV6-6 with TRBJ2-7; D is unclear. The germline gives CDR1 MNHNY, CDR2 SVGAGI (reference sequence). CDR3 size: 13 residues. V was cut by 8 bases and J by 0 bases, with 11 bases left in between. The CDR3 reads CASSRGVSYEQYF. In DNA, the CDR3 is TGTGCCAGCTCGCGAGGTGTCTCCTACGAGCAGTACTTC.